The sample holds many counts of the clone carrying this T cell receptor beta chain. Its antigen is currently unknown. Trimming stripped 5 bases from V and 0 bases from J, with 9 bases between. The CDR3 is made up of 14 amino acids. TCRdb reprocessed the 5' RACE reads via MiXCR and lists one record per CDR3 protein. The sample has under 700,000 distinct CDR3 sequences, about a sixth seen once. This entry belongs to a study of T cells after yellow fever vaccination. Regarding the study as a whole: By day 5 rather than day 15, the secondary response had peaked, though it was weaker.

The V call is TRBV12-3 or TRBV12-4, the J call TRBJ2-3, with D perhaps TRBD1 (6 bases). The sample was PBMCs, taken 5 to 6 days after the first yellow fever vaccination. This TCR came from a man between 18 and 35 years old who received the YFV17D yellow fever vaccine. The DNA for the CDR3 is TGTGCCAGCAGTACAGGGATTAGCACAGATACGCAGTATTTT. Translated, it gives CASSTGISTDTQYF.